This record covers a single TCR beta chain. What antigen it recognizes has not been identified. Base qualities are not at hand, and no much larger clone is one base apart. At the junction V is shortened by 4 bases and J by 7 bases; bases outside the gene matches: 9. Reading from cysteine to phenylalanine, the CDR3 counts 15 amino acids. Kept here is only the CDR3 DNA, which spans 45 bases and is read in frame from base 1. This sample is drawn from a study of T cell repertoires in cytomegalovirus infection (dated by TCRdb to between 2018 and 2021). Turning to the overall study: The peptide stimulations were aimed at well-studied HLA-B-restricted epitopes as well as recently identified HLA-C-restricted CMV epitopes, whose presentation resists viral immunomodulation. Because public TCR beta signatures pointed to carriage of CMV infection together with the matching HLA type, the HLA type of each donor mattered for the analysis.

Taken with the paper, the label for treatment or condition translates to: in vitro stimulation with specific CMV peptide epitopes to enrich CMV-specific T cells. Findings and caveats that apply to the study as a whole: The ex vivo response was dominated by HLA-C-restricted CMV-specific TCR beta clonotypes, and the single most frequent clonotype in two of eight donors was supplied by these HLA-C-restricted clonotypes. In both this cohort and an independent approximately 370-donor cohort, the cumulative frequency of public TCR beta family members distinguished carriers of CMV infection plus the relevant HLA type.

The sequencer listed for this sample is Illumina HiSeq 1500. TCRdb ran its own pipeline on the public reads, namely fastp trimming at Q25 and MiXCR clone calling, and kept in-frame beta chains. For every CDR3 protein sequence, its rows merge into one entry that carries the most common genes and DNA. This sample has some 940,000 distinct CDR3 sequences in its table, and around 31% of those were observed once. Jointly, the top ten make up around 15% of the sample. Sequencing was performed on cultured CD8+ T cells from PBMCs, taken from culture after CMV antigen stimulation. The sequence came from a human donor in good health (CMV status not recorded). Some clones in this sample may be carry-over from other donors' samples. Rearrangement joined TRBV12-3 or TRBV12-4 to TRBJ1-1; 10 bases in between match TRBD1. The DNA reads TGTGCCAGCAGTTCAGGACAGGGGGGAAACTTTGAAGCTTTCTTT. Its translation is CASSSGQGGNFEAFF.